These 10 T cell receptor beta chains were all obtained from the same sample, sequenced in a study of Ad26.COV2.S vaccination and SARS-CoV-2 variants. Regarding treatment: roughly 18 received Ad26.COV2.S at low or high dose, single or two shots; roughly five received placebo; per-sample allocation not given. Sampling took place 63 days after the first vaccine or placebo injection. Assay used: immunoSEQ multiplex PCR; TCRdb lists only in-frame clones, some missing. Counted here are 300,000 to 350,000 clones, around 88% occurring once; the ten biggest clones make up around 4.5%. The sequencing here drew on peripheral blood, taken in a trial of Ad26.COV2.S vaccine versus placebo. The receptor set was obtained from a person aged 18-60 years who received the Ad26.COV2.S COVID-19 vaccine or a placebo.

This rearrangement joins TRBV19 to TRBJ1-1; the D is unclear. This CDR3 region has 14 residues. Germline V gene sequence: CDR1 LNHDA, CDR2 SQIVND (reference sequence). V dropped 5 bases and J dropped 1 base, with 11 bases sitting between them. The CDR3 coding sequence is TGTGCCAGTAGTCGTACCGGGGAGAACACTGAAGCTTTCTTT. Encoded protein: CASSRTGENTEAFF.

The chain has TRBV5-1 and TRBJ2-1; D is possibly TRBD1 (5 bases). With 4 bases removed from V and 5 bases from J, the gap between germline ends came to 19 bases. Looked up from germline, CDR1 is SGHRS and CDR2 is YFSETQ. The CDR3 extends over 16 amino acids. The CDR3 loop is CASSTNRFGFDNEQFF. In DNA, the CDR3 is TGCGCCAGCAGCACCAACAGGTTCGGGTTTGACAATGAGCAGTTCTTC.

The CDR3 is CASSSGTGAYGYTF. The CDR3 DNA reads as TGTGCCAGTAGTTCCGGGACAGGGGCCTATGGCTACACCTTC. The chain combines TRBV19 with TRBJ1-2, with 10 bases fitting TRBD1. CDR1 LNHDA and CDR2 SQIVND come from the germline V gene (reference sequence). The CDR3 runs 14 residues. V was pared by 5 bases and J by 4 bases, with 4 bases of the junction left unmatched.

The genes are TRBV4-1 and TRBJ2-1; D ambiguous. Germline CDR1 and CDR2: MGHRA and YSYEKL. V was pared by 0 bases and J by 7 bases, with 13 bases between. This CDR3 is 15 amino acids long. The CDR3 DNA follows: TGCGCCAGCAGCCAAGATATTGGGGTTGGGAATGAGCAGTTCTTC. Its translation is CASSQDIGVGNEQFF.

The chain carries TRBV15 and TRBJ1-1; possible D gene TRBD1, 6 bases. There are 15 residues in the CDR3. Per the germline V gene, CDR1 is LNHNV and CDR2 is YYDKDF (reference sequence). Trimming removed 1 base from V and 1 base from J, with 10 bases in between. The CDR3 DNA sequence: TGTGCCACCAGCAGAGCTTCGACAGGGAACACTGAAGCTTTCTTT. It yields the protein CATSRASTGNTEAFF.

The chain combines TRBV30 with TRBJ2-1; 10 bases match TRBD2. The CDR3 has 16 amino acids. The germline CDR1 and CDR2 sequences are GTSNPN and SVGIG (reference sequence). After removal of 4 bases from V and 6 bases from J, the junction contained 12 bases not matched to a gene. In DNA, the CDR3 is TGTGCCTGGAATTCACCCACTAGCGGGACGACCAATGAGCAGTTCTTC. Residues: CAWNSPTSGTTNEQFF.

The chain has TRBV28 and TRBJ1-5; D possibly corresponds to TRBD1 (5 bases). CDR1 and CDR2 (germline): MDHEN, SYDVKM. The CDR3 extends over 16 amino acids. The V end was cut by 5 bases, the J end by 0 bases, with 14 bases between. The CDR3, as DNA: TGTGCCAGCAGTCGACACCAGGGAGATAGCAATCAGCCCCAGCATTTT. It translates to CASSRHQGDSNQPQHF. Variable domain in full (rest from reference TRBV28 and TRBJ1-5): DVKVTQSSRYLVKRTGEKVFLECVQDMDHENMFWYRQDPGLGLRLIYFSYDVKMKEKGDIPEGYSVSREKKERFSLILESASTNQTSMYLCASSRHQGDSNQPQHFGDGTRLSIL.

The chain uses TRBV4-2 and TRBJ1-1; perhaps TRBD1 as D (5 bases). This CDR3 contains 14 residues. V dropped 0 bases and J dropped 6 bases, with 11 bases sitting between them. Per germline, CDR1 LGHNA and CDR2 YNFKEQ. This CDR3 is CASSQDRDVAEAFF. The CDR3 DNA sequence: TGTGCCAGCAGCCAAGACAGGGATGTGGCTGAAGCTTTCTTT.

CDR3 region: CSATRGFSYEQYF. DNA for the CDR3: TGCAGCGCCACTCGGGGATTCTCCTACGAGCAGTACTTC. The chain recombines TRBV29-1 with TRBJ2-7; possibly TRBD2 for D (5 bases). Trimming took off 7 bases at V and 0 bases at J, with 13 bases between the two ends. The CDR3 is made up of 13 amino acids. Germline loops: CDR1 SQVTM, CDR2 ANQGSEA.

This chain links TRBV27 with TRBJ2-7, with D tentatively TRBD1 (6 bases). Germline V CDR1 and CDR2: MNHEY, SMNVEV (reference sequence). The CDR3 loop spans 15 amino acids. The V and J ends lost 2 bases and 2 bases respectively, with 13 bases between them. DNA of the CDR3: TGTGCCAGCAGTTTAGTGGCAGGGGCAACCTACGAGCAGTACTTC. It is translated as CASSLVAGATYEQYF.